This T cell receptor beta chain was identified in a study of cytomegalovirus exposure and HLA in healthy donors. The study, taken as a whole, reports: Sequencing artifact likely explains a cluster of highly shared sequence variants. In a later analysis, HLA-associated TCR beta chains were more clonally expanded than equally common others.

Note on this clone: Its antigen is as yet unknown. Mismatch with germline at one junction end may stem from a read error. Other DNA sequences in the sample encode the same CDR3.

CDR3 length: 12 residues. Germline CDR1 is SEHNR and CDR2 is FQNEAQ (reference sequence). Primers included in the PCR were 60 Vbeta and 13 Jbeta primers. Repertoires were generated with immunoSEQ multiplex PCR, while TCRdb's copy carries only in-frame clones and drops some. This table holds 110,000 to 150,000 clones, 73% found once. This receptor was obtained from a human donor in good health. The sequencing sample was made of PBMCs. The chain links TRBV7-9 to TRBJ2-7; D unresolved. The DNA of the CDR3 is TGTGCCAGCAGCTTAGCCAACTACGAGCAGTATTTC. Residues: CASSLANYEQYF.